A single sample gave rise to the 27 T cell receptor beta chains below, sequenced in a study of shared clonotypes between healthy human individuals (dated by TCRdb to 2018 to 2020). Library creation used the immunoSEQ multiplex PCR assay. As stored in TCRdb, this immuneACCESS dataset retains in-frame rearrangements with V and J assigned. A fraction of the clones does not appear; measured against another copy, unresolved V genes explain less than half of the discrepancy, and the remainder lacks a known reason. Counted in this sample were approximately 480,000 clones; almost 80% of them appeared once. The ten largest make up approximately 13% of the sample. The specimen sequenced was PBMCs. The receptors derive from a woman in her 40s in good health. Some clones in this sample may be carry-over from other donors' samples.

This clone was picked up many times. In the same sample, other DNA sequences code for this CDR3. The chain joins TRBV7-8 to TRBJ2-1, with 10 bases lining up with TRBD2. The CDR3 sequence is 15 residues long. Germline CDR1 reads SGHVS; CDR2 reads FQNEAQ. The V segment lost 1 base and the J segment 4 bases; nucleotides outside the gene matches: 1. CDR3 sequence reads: CASSLGLAGYNEQFF. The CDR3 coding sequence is TGTGCCAGCAGCTTAGGACTAGCGGGTTACAATGAGCAGTTCTTC.

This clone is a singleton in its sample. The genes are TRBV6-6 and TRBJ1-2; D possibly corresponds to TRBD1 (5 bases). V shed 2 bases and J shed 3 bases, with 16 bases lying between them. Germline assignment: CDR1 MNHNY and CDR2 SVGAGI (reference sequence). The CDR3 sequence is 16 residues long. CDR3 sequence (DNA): TGTGCCAGCAGTTACGGCAGGCCCGGGGGGGACTATGGCTACACCTTC. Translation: CASSYGRPGGDYGYTF.

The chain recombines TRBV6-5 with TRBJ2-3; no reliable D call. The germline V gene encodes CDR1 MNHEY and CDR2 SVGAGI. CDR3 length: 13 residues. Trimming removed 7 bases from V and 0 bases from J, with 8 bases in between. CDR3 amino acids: CASTSASTDTQYF. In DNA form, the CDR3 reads TGTGCCAGCACCTCCGCTAGCACAGATACGCAGTATTTT.

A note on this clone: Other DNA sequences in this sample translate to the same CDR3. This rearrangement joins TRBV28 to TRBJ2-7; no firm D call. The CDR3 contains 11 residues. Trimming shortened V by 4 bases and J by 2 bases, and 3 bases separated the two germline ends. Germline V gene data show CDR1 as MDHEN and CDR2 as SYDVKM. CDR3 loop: CASSSPYEQYF. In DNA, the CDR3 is TGTGCCAGCAGTTCGCCCTACGAGCAGTACTTC.

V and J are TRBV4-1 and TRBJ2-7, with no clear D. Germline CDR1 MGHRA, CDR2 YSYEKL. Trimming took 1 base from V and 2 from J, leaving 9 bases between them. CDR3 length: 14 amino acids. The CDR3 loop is CASSQVGLPYEQYF. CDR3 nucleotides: TGCGCCAGCAGCCAAGTAGGGCTACCCTACGAGCAGTACTTC.

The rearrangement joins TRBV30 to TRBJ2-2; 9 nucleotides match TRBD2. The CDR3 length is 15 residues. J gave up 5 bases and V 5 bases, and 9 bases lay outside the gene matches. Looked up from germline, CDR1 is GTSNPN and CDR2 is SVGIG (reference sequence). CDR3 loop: CAWAGGLAGTGELFF. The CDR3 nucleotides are TGTGCCTGGGCGGGGGGGCTAGCGGGAACCGGGGAGCTGTTTTTT.

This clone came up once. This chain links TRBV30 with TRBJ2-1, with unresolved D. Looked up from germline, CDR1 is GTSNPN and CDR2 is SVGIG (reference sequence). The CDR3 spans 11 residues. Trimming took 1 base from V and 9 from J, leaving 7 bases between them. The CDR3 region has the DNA TGTGCCTGGAGTGCCAAACGTGAGCAGTTCTTC. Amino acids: CAWSAKREQFF.

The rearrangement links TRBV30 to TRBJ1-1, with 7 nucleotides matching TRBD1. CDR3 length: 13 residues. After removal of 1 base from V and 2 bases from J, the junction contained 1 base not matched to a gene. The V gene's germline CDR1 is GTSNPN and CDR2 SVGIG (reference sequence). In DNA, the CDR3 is TGTGCCTGGAGTGGGGACAGTAACACTGAAGCTTTCTTT. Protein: CAWSGDSNTEAFF.

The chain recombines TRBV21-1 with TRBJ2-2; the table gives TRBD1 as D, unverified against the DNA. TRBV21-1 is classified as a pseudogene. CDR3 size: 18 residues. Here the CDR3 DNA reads TGTGCCAGCAGGCCTCTTTGGGGCAGGGTATATGGCACCGGGGAGCTGTTTTTT. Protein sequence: CASRPLWGRVYGTGELFF.

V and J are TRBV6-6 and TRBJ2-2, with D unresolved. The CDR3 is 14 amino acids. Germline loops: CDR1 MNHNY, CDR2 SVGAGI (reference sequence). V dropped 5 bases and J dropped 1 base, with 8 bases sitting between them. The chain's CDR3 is CASSLGVNTGELFF. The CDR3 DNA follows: TGTGCCAGCAGTCTGGGTGTGAACACCGGGGAGCTGTTTTTT.

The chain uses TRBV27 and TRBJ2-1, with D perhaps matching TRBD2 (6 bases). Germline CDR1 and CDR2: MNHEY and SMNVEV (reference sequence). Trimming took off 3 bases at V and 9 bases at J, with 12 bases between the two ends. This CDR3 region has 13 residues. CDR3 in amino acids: CASSFWRGGEQFF. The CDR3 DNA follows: TGTGCCAGCAGTTTTTGGAGGGGCGGTGAGCAGTTCTTC.

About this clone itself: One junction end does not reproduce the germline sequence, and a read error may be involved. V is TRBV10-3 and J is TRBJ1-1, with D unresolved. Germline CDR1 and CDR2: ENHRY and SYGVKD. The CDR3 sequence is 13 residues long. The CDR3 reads CAIRLYANTETFF. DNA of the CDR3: TGTGCCATCAGACTGTACGCTAACACTGAAACTTTCTTT.

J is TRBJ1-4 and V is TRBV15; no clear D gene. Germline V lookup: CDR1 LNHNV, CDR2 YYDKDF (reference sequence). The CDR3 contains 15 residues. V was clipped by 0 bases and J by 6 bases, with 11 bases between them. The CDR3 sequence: CATSRDWSEDEKLFF. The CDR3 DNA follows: TGTGCCACCAGCAGAGATTGGAGTGAGGATGAAAAACTGTTTTTT.

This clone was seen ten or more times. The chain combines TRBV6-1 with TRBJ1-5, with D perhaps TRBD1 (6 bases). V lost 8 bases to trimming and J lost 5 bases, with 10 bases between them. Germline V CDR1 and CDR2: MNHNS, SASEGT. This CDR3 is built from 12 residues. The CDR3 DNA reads TGTGCCAGCCTCCGGGGGCATCAGCCCCAGCATTTT. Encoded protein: CASLRGHQPQHF.

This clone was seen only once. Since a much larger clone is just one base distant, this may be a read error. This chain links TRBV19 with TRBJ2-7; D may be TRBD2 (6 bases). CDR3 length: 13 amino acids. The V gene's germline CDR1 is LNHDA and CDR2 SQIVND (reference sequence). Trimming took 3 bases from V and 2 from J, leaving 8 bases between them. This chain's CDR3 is CASSIPGAYEQYF. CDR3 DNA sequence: TGTGCCAGTAGTATTCCGGGGGCCTACGAGCAGTACTTC.

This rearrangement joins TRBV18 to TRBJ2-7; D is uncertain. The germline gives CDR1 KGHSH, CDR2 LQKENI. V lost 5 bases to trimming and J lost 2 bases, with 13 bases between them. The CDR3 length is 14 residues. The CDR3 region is CASSVGQHTYEQYF. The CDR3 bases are TGTGCCAGCTCAGTGGGCCAGCATACCTACGAGCAGTACTTC.

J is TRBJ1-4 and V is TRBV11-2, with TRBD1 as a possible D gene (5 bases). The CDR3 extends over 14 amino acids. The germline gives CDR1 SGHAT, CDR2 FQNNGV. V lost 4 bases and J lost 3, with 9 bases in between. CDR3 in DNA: TGTGCCAGCAGCTCAGGGAGGCCTAATGAAAAACTGTTTTTT. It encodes CASSSGRPNEKLFF.

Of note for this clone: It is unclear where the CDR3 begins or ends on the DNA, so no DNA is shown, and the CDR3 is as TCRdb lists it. CDR3 sequence: CASSSGPRYEQYF. V gene TRBV19 combines with J gene TRBJ2-7; the DNA was not used to check the table's D call, TRBD2. Germline CDR1 is LNHDA and CDR2 is SQIVND (reference sequence). The CDR3 contains 13 residues when both ends are counted.

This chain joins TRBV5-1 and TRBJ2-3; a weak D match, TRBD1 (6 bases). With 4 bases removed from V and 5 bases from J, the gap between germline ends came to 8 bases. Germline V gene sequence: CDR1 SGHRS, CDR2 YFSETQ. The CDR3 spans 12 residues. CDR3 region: CASSVQGDTQYF. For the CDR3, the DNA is TGCGCCAGCAGCGTACAGGGAGATACGCAGTATTTT.

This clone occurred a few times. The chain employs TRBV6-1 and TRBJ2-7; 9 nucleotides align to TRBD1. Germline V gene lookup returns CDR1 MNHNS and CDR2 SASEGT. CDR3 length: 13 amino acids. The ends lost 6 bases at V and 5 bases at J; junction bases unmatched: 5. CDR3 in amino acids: CASSRDRDDEQYF. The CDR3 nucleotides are TGTGCCAGCAGCAGGGACAGGGACGACGAGCAGTACTTC.

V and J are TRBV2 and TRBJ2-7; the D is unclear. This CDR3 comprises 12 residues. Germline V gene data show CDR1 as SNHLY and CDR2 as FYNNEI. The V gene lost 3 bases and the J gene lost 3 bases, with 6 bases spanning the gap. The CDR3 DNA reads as TGTGCCAGCAGTGAGACCGACTACGAGCAGTACTTC. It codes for CASSETDYEQYF.

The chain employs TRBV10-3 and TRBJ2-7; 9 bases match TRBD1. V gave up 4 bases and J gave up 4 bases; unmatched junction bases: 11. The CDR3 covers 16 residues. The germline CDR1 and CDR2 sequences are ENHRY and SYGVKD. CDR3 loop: CAISGSGGQGIYEQYF. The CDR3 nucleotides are TGTGCCATCAGTGGGTCAGGAGGACAGGGGATTTACGAGCAGTACTTC.

The CDR3 bases are TGTGCCAGCAGCGTAGCTATCGGGGTAGCGGGGGACAATGAGCAGTTCTTC. It yields the protein CASSVAIGVAGDNEQFF. This chain links TRBV9 with TRBJ2-1, with TRBD2 identical over 9 bases. Trimming removed 0 bases from V and 5 bases from J; junction bases left unmatched: 9. This CDR3 contains 17 residues. Germline V lookup: CDR1 SGDLS, CDR2 YYNGEE.

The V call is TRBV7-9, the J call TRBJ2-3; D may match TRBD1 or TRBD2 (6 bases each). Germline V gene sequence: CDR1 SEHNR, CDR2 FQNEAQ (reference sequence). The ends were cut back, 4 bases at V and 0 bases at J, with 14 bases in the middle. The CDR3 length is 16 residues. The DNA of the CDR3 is TGTGCCAGCAGCTCCCAGGGGACTGCTAGCACAGATACGCAGTATTTT. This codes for CASSSQGTASTDTQYF.

This CDR3 reads CASSSPGTSTDTQYF. CDR3 coding DNA: TGCGCCAGCAGCTCCCCGGGAACTAGCACAGATACGCAGTATTTT. V usage is TRBV5-1 and J usage is TRBJ2-3; D may be TRBD2 (5 bases). This CDR3 has 15 residues. Germline-derived CDR1 and CDR2 are SGHRS and YFSETQ. The V and J ends lost 3 bases and 0 bases respectively, with 11 bases between them.

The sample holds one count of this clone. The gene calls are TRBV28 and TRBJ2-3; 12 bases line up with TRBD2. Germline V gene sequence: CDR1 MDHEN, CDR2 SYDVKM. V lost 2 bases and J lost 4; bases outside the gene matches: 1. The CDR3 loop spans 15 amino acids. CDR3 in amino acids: CASSLTSGRPDTQYF. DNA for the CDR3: TGTGCCAGCAGTTTAACTAGCGGGAGGCCAGATACGCAGTATTTT. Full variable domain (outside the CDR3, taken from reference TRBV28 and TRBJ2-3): DVKVTQSSRYLVKRTGEKVFLECVQDMDHENMFWYRQDPGLGLRLIYFSYDVKMKEKGDIPEGYSVSREKKERFSLILESASTNQTSMYLCASSLTSGRPDTQYFGPGTRLTVL.

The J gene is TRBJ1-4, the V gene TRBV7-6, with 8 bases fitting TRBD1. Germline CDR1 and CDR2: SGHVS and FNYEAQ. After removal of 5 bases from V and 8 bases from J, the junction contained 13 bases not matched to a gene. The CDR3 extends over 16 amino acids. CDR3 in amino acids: CASSTPGQEIPEKLFF. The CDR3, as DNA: TGTGCCAGCAGCACTCCGGGACAGGAAATCCCCGAAAAACTGTTTTTT. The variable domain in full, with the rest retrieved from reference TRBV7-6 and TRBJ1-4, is GAGVSQSPRYKVTKRGQDVALRCDPISGHVSLYWYRQALGQGPEFLTYFNYEAQQDKSGLPNDRFSAERPEGSISTLTIQRTEQRDSAMYRCASSTPGQEIPEKLFFGSGTQLSVL.